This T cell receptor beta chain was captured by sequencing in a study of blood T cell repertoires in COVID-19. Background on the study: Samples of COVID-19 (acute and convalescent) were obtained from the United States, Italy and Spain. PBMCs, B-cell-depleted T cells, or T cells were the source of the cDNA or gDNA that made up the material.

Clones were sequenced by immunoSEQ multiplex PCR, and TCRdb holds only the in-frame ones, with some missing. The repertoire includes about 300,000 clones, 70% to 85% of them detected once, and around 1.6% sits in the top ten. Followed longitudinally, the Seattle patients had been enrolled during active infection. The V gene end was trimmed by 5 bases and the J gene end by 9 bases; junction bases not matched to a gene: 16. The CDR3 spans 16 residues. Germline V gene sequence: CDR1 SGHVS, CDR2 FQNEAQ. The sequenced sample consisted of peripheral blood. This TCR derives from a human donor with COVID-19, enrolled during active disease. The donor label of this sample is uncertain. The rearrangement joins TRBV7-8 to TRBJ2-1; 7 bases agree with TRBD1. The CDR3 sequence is CASSPLEGAPWGEQFF. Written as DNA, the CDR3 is TGTGCCAGCAGCCCATTAGAGGGGGCTCCATGGGGTGAGCAGTTCTTC.